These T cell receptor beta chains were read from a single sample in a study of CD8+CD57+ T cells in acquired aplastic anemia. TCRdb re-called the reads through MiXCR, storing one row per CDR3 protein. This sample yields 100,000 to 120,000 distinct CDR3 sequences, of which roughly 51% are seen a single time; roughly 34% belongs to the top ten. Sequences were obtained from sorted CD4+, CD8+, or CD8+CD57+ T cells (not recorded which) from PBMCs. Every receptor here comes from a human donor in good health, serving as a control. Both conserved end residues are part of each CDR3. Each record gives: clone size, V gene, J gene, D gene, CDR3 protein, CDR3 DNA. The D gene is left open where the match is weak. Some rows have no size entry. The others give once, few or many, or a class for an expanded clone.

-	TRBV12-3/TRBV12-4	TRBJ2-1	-	CASRSGAGFPYNEQFF	TGTGCCAGCAGATCCGGGGCGGGGTTTCCCTACAATGAGCAGTTCTTC
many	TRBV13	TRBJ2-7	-	CASSLPQGGQYEQYF	TGTGCCAGCAGCCTCCCCCAGGGCGGGCAATACGAGCAGTACTTC
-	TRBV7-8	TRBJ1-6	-	CASSLGQPNSPLHF	TGTGCCAGCAGCTTGGGGCAGCCGAATTCACCCCTCCACTTT
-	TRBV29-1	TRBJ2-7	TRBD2	CSVPRGRGTYEQYF	TGCAGCGTCCCCCGCGGGAGGGGAACCTACGAGCAGTACTTC
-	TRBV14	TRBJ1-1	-	CASSQEMNTEAFF	TGTGCCAGCAGCCAAGAGATGAACACTGAAGCTTTCTTT
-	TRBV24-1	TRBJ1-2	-	CATSELGPAPIYGYTF	TGTGCCACCAGTGAGCTAGGGCCAGCTCCAATCTATGGCTACACCTTC
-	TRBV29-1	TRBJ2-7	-	CSVVTDEQYF	TGCAGCGTTGTAACCGACGAGCAGTACTTC
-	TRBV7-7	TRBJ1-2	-	CASSLDTNEEGQCGYTF	TGTGCCAGCAGCTTAGACACGAACGAAGAGGGCCAGTGTGGCTACACCTTC
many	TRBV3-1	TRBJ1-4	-	CASSQVGGTEKLFF	TGTGCCAGCAGCCAAGTAGGTGGGACTGAAAAACTGTTTTTT
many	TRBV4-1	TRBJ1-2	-	CASSQEDKINYGYTF	TGCGCCAGCAGCCAAGAAGACAAGATAAACTATGGCTACACCTTC
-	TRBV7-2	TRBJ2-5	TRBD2	CASSLAGGAPETQYF	TGTGCCAGCAGCTTAGCCGGGGGGGCCCCAGAGACCCAGTACTTC
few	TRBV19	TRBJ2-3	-	CASEGDTQYF	TGTGCCAGTGAGGGAGATACGCAGTATTTT
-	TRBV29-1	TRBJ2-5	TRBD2	CSVATSGGPRTQYF	TGCAGCGTGGCAACTAGCGGGGGCCCCAGGACCCAGTACTTC
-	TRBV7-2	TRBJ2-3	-	CASSGRRGTDTQYF	TGTGCCAGCAGCGGACGGAGGGGCACAGATACGCAGTATTTT
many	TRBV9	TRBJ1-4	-	CASSEFEEDEKLFF	TGTGCCAGCAGCGAATTCGAAGAAGATGAAAAACTGTTTTTT
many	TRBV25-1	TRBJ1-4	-	CASSEGGGGEKLFF	TGTGCCAGCAGTGAAGGAGGGGGTGGTGAAAAACTGTTTTTT
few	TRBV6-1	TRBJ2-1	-	CASTPRGVGSNEQFF	TGTGCCAGCACCCCCAGAGGCGTGGGCTCAAATGAGCAGTTCTTC
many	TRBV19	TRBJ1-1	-	CASTQSGGGNTEAFF	TGTGCCAGTACCCAATCGGGGGGGGGAAACACTGAAGCTTTCTTT
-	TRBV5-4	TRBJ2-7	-	CASSDPYKSSSYEQYF	TGTGCCAGCAGCGACCCATACAAGTCCAGCTCCTACGAGCAGTACTTC
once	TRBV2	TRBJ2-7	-	CASSVSGQEQYF	TGTGCCAGCAGCGTATCAGGGCAAGAGCAGTACTTC
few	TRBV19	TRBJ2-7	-	CASSPSPDSSYEQYF	TGTGCCAGTAGTCCGTCCCCGGATTCCTCCTACGAGCAGTACTTC
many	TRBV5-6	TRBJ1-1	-	CASSQIGDTEAFF	TGTGCCAGCAGCCAGATAGGGGACACTGAAGCTTTCTTT
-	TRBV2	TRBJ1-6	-	CASSEASSGLSPLHF	TGTGCCAGCAGTGAAGCATCGTCAGGGCTTTCACCCCTCCACTTT
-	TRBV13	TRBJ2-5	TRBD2	CVSGDSGRAQETQYF	TGTGTCAGCGGAGATAGCGGGAGGGCCCAAGAGACCCAGTACTTC
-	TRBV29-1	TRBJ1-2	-	CSVPRDVEGYTF	TGCAGCGTTCCCAGGGACGTTGAGGGCTACACCTTC
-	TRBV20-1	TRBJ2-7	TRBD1	CSAIPTGGTYEQYF	TGCAGTGCTATACCGACAGGGGGAACCTACGAGCAGTACTTC
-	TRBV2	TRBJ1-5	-	CASSAGQPQHF	TGTGCCAGCAGTGCGGGGCAGCCCCAGCATTTT
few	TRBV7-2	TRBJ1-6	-	CASSLGTYNSPLHF	TGTGCCAGCAGCTTGGGCACTTATAATTCACCCCTCCACTTT
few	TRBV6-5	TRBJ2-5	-	CASSYSNTGHTEETQYF	TGTGCCAGCAGTTACTCGAATACGGGACATACGGAGGAGACCCAGTACTTC
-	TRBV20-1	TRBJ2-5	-	CSATVPETQYF	TGCAGTGCTACCGTGCCAGAGACCCAGTACTTC
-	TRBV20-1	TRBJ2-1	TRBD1	CSARDPGGYNEQFF	TGCAGTGCTAGAGATCCAGGGGGCTACAATGAGCAGTTCTTC
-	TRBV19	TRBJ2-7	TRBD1	CASTGTDLGEQYF	TGTGCCAGTACGGGGACAGACCTAGGCGAGCAGTACTTC
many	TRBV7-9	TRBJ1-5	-	CASSTGYQPQHF	TGTGCCAGCAGCACGGGGTATCAGCCCCAGCATTTT
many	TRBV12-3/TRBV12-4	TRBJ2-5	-	CASSRTGPGETQYF	TGTGCCAGCAGCCGAACAGGGCCGGGAGAGACCCAGTACTTC
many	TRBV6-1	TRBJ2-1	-	CASSTAGLGQANNEQFF	TGTGCCAGCAGCACAGCCGGCTTGGGACAAGCCAACAATGAGCAGTTCTTC